The subject of this entry is one T cell receptor (beta chain). Its antigen is unidentified. The data were obtained in a study of cytomegalovirus exposure and HLA in healthy donors. The J segment lost 8 bases and the V segment lost 5 bases, leaving 8 bases of the junction unmatched. From germline, CDR1 is SNHLY and CDR2 FYNNEI. This CDR3 has 14 residues. Study-wide results and caveats: The productive fraction for most TCR beta V segments was about 87% or about 30% in an earlier analysis.

A multiplex PCR was run with 60 Vbeta primers and 13 Jbeta primers. Study processing details: Later, roughly 86 million unique TCR beta chains were counted in an analysis, and roughly 10 million of them were shared. Method: immunoSEQ multiplex PCR; TCRdb's copy keeps in-frame clones and lacks some. For V, J and clone size, that table is used; D and trimming come from the DNA. This repertoire includes 100,000 to 150,000 clones. Sequencing was performed on PBMCs. The sequence derives from a man aged 18 to 35 in good health and CMV-seronegative. The rearrangement links TRBV2 to TRBJ1-4; TRBD1 matches at 7 bases. The CDR3 nucleotides are TGTGCCAGCAGTCAGACAGGGAATCGCGAAAAACTGTTTTTT. Protein sequence: CASSQTGNREKLFF.